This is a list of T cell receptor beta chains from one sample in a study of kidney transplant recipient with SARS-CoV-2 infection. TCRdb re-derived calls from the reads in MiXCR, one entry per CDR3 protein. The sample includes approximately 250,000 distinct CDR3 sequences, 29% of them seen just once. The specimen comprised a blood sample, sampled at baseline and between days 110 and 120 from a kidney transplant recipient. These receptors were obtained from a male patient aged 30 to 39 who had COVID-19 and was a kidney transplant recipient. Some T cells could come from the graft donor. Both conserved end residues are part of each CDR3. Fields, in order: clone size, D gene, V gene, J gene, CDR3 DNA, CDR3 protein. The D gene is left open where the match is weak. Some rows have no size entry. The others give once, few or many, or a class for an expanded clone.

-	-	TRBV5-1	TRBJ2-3	TGCGCCAGCAGCTTACAGGGACAAAGACCTAGCACAGATACGCAGTATTTT	CASSLQGQRPSTDTQYF
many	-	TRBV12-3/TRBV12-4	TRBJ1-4	TGTGCCAGCAGTCCCCAGGGTGTCATGCGTGAAAAACTGTTTTTT	CASSPQGVMREKLFF
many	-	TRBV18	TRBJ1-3	TGTGCCAGCTCACCTGACCCTCCCTCTGGAAACACCATATATTTT	CASSPDPPSGNTIYF
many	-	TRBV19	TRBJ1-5	TGTGCCAGTAGTATCCCCAAGGGAGGTAGCAATCAGCCCCAGCATTTT	CASSIPKGGSNQPQHF
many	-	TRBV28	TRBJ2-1	TGTGCCAGCAGTTTCGAGGGGCGTTGGGAGCAGTTCTTC	CASSFEGRWEQFF
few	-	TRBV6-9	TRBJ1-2	TGTGCCAGCAGTTGGCGTCGGCCTTACGGAAAGACCTATGGCTACACCTTC	CASSWRRPYGKTYGYTF
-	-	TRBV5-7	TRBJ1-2	TGTGCCAGCATCGCATGTCTTGCGTGGAAGACCTATGGCTACACCTTC	CASIACLAWKTYGYTF
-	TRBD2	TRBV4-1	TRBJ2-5	TGCGCCAGCAGCCACGGGACTAGCGGGAGCAGAGAGACCCAGTACTTC	CASSHGTSGSRETQYF
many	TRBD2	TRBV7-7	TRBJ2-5	TGTGCCAGCAGCTTAGCGGGGGAGGGAGAGACCCAGTACTTC	CASSLAGEGETQYF
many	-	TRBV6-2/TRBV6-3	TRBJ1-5	TGTGCCAGCAGTTACCCCACAGGGAGTCAGCCCCAGCATTTT	CASSYPTGSQPQHF
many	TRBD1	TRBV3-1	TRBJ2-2	TGTGCCAGCAGCCACAGGGGGCTCACCGGGGAGCTGTTTTTT	CASSHRGLTGELFF
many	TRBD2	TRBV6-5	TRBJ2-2	TGTGCCAGCAGTCCACAAGGACTAGCAGCGACCGGGGAGCTGTTTTTT	CASSPQGLAATGELFF
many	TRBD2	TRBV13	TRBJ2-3	TGTGCCAGCAGCCCCGGACTAGCGGGAAGCACAGATACGCAGTATTTT	CASSPGLAGSTDTQYF
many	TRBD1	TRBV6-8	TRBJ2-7	TGTGCCAGCAGTTACTCCCCCGGGACAGATTACGAGCAGTACTTC	CASSYSPGTDYEQYF
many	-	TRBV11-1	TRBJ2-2	TGTGCCAGCAGCTTAGGTGGGACTCCGACGGGGGAGCTGTTTTTT	CASSLGGTPTGELFF
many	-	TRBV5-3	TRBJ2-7	TGTGCCAGAAGCCAGCCCTCAATGGGGGGTTCCTACGAGCAGTACTTC	CARSQPSMGGSYEQYF
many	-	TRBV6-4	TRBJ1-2	TGTGCCAGCAGTCGCCTCACCTCACACGGAAAGACCTATGGCTACACCTTC	CASSRLTSHGKTYGYTF
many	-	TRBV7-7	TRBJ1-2	TGTGCCAGCAGCCGCACCGGTAAGTGCCGAAAGACCTATGGCTACACCTTC	CASSRTGKCRKTYGYTF
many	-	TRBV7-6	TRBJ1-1	TGTGCCAGCAGCTCAGGACGGAACACTGAAGCTTTCTTT	CASSSGRNTEAFF
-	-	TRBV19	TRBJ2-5	TGTGCCAGTAGTATAGATATAACCGCGGGGAAAGAGACCCAGTACTTC	CASSIDITAGKETQYF
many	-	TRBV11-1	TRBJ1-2	TGTGCCAGCAGCCCCGAGAGTAAGGCTGGAAAGACCTATGGCTACACCTTC	CASSPESKAGKTYGYTF
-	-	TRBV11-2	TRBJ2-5	TGTGCCAGCACTCCCCGGGGACAAGAGACCCAGTACTTC	CASTPRGQETQYF
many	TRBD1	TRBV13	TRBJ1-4	TGTGCCAGCAGCATTCGGACAGGACTTAATGAAAAACTGTTTTTT	CASSIRTGLNEKLFF
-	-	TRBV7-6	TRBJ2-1	TGTGCCAGCAGCTTCGGACATGGACACAATGAGCAGCTCTTC	CASSFGHGHNEQLF
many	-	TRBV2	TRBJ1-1	TGTGCCAGCAGTGAAGTCCTGAATACTGAAGCTTTCTTT	CASSEVLNTEAFF
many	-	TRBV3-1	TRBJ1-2	TGTGCCAGCAGCAATTCGTTCACCCTTCGAAAGACCTATGGCTACACCTTC	CASSNSFTLRKTYGYTF
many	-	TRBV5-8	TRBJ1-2	TGTGCCAGCAGCTATTGTCATCCACGAAAGACCTATGGCTACACCTTC	CASSYCHPRKTYGYTF
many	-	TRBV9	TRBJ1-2	TGTGCCAGCGAGGGCGCGGGTCTTGGCTACACCTTC	CASEGAGLGYTF
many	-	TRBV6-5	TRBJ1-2	TGTGCCAGCAGTGACCAACGGGGGGGAGGTTATGGCTACACCTTC	CASSDQRGGGYGYTF
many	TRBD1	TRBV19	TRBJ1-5	TGTGCCAGTAGTATCGGACAGGCGCCCCGGCCCCAGCATTTT	CASSIGQAPRPQHF
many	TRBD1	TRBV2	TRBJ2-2	TGTGCCAGCAGGATTGAGTGGACAGGGGCTGGGGAGCTGTTTTTT	CASRIEWTGAGELFF
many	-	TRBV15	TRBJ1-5	TGTGCCACCAGCAGAGATAGGGGTCACAATCAGCCCCAGCATTTT	CATSRDRGHNQPQHF
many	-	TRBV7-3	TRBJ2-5	TGTGCCAGCAGCTCGGACTATAGTGAGACCCAGTACTTC	CASSSDYSETQYF
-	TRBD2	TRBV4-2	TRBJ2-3	TGTGCCAGCAGCCAATCCCTAACGGGGGGGAAAGATACGCAGTATTTT	CASSQSLTGGKDTQYF
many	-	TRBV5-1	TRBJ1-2	TGCGCCAGCCGTAGCAGATCGGTTCGAAAGACCTATGGCTACACCTTC	CASRSRSVRKTYGYTF
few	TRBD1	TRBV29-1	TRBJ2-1	TGCAGCGTTGATCGGACAGGGGTGAATGAGCAGTTCTTC	CSVDRTGVNEQFF
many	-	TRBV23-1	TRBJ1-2	TGCGCCAGCAGTTGTCTATCGCTACGCAGAAAGACCTATGGCTACACCTTC	CASSCLSLRRKTYGYTF
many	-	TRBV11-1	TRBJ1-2	TGTGCCAGCAGCGCACCCGGTAAGGCTGGAAAGACCTATGGCTACACCTTC	CASSAPGKAGKTYGYTF
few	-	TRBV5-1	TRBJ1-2	TGCGCCAGCTTTAACTCATCGGTTCGAAAGACCTATGGCTACACCTTC	CASFNSSVRKTYGYTF
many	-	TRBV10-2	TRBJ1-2	TGCGCCAGCAGTATCAGACACACTTCTAGAAAGACCTATGGCTACACCTTC	CASSIRHTSRKTYGYTF
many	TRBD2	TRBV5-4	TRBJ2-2	TGTGCCAGCAGCTCCGGGACTAGCCTGAACACCGGGGAGCTGTTTTTT	CASSSGTSLNTGELFF
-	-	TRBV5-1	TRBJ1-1	TGCGCCAGCAGCTTGGCCGAATCCGGGGTGAACACTGAAGCTTTCTTT	CASSLAESGVNTEAFF
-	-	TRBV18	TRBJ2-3	TGTGCCAGCTCACCACCCCACTCAGGGGATACGCAGTATTTT	CASSPPHSGDTQYF
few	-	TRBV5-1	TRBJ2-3	TGCGCCAGCAGAACCGGGGACGTCAGCACAGATACGCAGTATTTT	CASRTGDVSTDTQYF
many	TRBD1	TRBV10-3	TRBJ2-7	TGTGCCATCAGTGACTCCCAGGTGGGGACAGGGGCTTACGAGCAGTACTTC	CAISDSQVGTGAYEQYF